This is a list of T cell receptor beta chains from one sample in a study of OX40 agonist ivuxolimab in advanced cancers. Sequencing was performed with immunoSEQ multiplex PCR; in TCRdb, only in-frame clones are kept and a portion is missing. The top ten clones hold 0.35% to 0.45% of a sample with about 65,000 clones, around 90% of them seen once. Sample: CD4+ or CD8+ T cells sorted from blood, taken in a trial of the OX40 agonist ivuxolimab. Every receptor here comes from an adult with an advanced solid tumor such as melanoma, head and neck, liver or kidney cancer. Both conserved end residues are part of each CDR3. Each record gives: V gene, J gene, D gene, clone size, CDR3 DNA, CDR3 protein. D genes are given only for firm matches. Where a row states a size, it is once, few, many or the class of an expanded clone; other rows omit it.

TRBV27	TRBJ1-5	.	.	TGTGCCAGCAGCGTCTACCCGGGGCAGCCCCAGCATTTT	CASSVYPGQPQHF
TRBV6-6	TRBJ1-5	.	.	TGTGCCAGCAGTTACCTGGGGACGGGGGGGAATCAGCCCCAGCATTTT	CASSYLGTGGNQPQHF
TRBV19	TRBJ2-7	.	once	TGTGCCAGTAGCCGGGGGACCCACGAGCAGTACTTC	CASSRGTHEQYF
TRBV5-1	TRBJ2-7	.	few	TGCGCCACCCGGGAAGGGTCGATTAACGAGCAGTACTTC	CATREGSINEQYF
TRBV13	TRBJ2-5	TRBD1	.	TGTGCCAGCAGCTTCTACGGGACAGTAGAGACCCAGTACTTC	CASSFYGTVETQYF
TRBV6-1	TRBJ1-5	.	.	TGTGCCAGCAGGTTCTTCAGGGTCCGACAGCCCCAGCATTTT	CASRFFRVRQPQHF
TRBV11-2	TRBJ2-1	.	.	TGTGCCAGCAGCTTTAATCCCAATGAGCAGTTCTTC	CASSFNPNEQFF
TRBV5-4	TRBJ1-6	TRBD1	.	TGTGCCAGCAGCCAAGGACAGGTGAAAAGCTCCTATAATTCACCCCTCCACTTT	CASSQGQVKSSYNSPLHF
TRBV6-6	TRBJ2-5	TRBD1	.	TGTGCCAGCAGCGGGACAGGGTCAGAGACCCAGTACTTC	CASSGTGSETQYF
TRBV18	TRBJ1-2	TRBD1	few	TGTGCCAGCTCACCGGGACAGGTCTATGGCTACACCTTC	CASSPGQVYGYTF
TRBV18	TRBJ2-3	.	.	TGTGCCAGCGGGCGCGGATTATCTGCAGGGACTAGCACAGATACGCAGTATTTT	CASGRGLSAGTSTDTQYF
TRBV19	TRBJ1-1	.	.	TGTGCCAGTAGTGTGGAAAACACTGAAGCTTTCTTT	CASSVENTEAFF
TRBV4-3	TRBJ2-7	TRBD1	.	TGCGCCAGCAGCCAGTTGGACAGGAGCAACTACGAGCAGTACTTC	CASSQLDRSNYEQYF
TRBV5-8	TRBJ2-1	.	.	TGTGCCAGCAGCTTGGGGGGCCCCGGACTGTACAATGAGCAGTTCTTC	CASSLGGPGLYNEQFF
TRBV5-8	TRBJ2-2	.	.	TGTGCCAGCAGCTTGGAACCTGGGGTAAAAACCGGGGAGCTGTTTTTT	CASSLEPGVKTGELFF
TRBV5-6	TRBJ1-6	.	once	TGTGCCAGCAGCTTGGTTGGAGAGGGTAATTCACCCCTCCACTTT	CASSLVGEGNSPLHF